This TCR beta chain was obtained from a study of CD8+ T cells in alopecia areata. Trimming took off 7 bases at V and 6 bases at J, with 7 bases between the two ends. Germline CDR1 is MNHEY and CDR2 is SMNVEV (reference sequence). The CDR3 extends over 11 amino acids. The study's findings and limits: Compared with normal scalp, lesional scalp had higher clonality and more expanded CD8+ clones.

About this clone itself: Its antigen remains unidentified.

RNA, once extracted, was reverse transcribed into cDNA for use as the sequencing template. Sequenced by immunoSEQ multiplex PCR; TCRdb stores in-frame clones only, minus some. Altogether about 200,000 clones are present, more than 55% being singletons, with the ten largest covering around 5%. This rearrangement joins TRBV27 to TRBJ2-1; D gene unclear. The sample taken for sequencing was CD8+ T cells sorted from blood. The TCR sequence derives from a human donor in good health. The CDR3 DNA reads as TGTGCCAGCACCTCGGGCAATGAGCAGTTCTTC. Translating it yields CASTSGNEQFF.